This passage covers 16 T cell receptor beta chains from one sample sequenced in a study of cytomegalovirus exposure and HLA in healthy donors. The PCR ran on 60 Vbeta and 13 Jbeta primers. Repertoires were generated with immunoSEQ multiplex PCR, while TCRdb's copy carries only in-frame clones and drops some. The table records around 210,000 clones, approximately 80% of them present only once. What was sequenced was PBMCs. The receptors stem from a man between 50 and 59 years old in good health and CMV-seronegative.

The CDR3 loop is CASSPRLAASTDTQYF. CDR3 in DNA: TGTGCCAGCTCACCCCGACTAGCGGCGTCCACAGATACGCAGTATTTT. The V call is TRBV18, the J call TRBJ2-3; the match to TRBD2 covers 9 bases. This CDR3 is built from 16 residues. Germline V gene lookup returns CDR1 KGHSH and CDR2 LQKENI. Trimming cost V 3 bases and J 2 bases; bases outside gene matches: 6.

This chain links TRBV28 with TRBJ1-5; TRBD1 might be the D (6 bases). V was shortened by 6 bases and J by 0 bases, with 15 bases between the two germline ends. Germline V gene lookup returns CDR1 MDHEN and CDR2 SYDVKM. This CDR3 has 16 amino acids. This chain's CDR3 is CASRGQPIYSNQPQHF. The CDR3 DNA follows: TGTGCCAGCAGAGGACAGCCTATCTATAGCAATCAGCCCCAGCATTTT.

V usage is TRBV5-1 and J usage is TRBJ1-5, with D unclear. Trimming removed 0 bases from V and 0 bases from J, with 10 bases in between. Germline V gene sequence: CDR1 SGHRS, CDR2 YFSETQ. This CDR3 has 16 residues. The CDR3 here is CASSLAWSYSNQPQHF. CDR3 nucleotides: TGCGCCAGCAGCTTGGCATGGTCCTATAGCAATCAGCCCCAGCATTTT.

The chain couples TRBV5-1 to TRBJ2-1, with 8 positions matching TRBD1. The V gene end was trimmed by 4 bases and the J gene end by 8 bases; junction bases not matched to a gene: 5. This CDR3 region has 13 residues. Germline V gives CDR1 SGHRS, CDR2 YFSETQ. CDR3 in amino acids: CASSGQGIDEQFF. The CDR3 DNA reads as TGCGCCAGCAGCGGACAGGGAATCGATGAGCAGTTCTTC.

This clone was detected a few times. The J gene is TRBJ2-1, the V gene TRBV28; 7 positions match TRBD2. The germline gives CDR1 MDHEN, CDR2 SYDVKM. The CDR3 sequence is 16 residues long. Trimming took 4 bases from V and 3 from J; bases not matched to a gene: 9. This CDR3 is CASSSLGERGYNEQFF. CDR3 in DNA: TGTGCCAGCAGTTCCCTGGGGGAGCGGGGCTACAATGAGCAGTTCTTC.

This clone was observed a single time. This chain connects TRBV13 to TRBJ1-4; D is uncertain. Looked up from germline, CDR1 is PRHDT and CDR2 is FYEKMQ (reference sequence). The V and J ends lost 3 bases and 8 bases respectively, with 7 bases between them. The CDR3 has 12 residues. CDR3 sequence (DNA): TGTGCCAGCAGCTTCGGGAGGGAAAAACTGTTTTTT. This gives the protein CASSFGREKLFF.

This chain joins TRBV5-5 and TRBJ2-1; 8 nucleotides align to TRBD2. J gave up 3 bases and V 4 bases, and 9 bases lay outside the gene matches. There are 16 residues in the CDR3. Germline V gene lookup returns CDR1 SGHKS and CDR2 YYEKEE (reference sequence). The CDR3 DNA reads as TGTGCCAGCAGCCCAAAGCGGGAGAAAGACTACAATGAGCAGTTCTTC. This encodes CASSPKREKDYNEQFF. Full variable domain (outside the CDR3, taken from reference TRBV5-5 and TRBJ2-1): DAGVTQSPTHLIKTRGQQVTLRCSPISGHKSVSWYQQVLGQGPQFIFQYYEKEERGRGNFPDRFSARQFPNYSSELNVNALLLGDSALYLCASSPKREKDYNEQFFGPGTRLTVL.

This clone was seen once. The V call is TRBV6-5, the J call TRBJ2-3; 9 bases line up with TRBD2. Per the germline V gene, CDR1 is MNHEY and CDR2 is SVGAGI. With V trimmed by 6 bases and J by 10 bases, 14 bases remained unmatched. There are 15 residues in the CDR3. This CDR3 reads CASSTGTSRVAAQYF. DNA for the CDR3: TGTGCCAGCAGCACCGGGACTAGCCGAGTCGCTGCGCAGTATTTT.

The V call is TRBV7-6, the J call TRBJ2-5, with 10 nucleotides matching TRBD2. The better agreement between TRBJ2-7 and the DNA end casts doubt on the J call. The length of the CDR3 is 15 residues. The germline V gene has CDR1 SGHVS and CDR2 FNYEAQ. The CDR3 nucleotides read TGTGCCAGCAGCCACCGGCTAGCGGGAGTCTACGAGCAGTACTTC. Translation gives CASSHRLAGVYEQYF.

The rearrangement uses TRBV7-5 and TRBJ2-7; the table calls TRBD2, which could not be checked here. TRBV7-5 is classified as a pseudogene. This CDR3 is 15 amino acids long. DNA of the CDR3: TGTGCCAGAAGCCCGAGACTAGCGGGGACTTACGAGCAGTACTTC. Protein product: CARSPRLAGTYEQYF.

The chain employs TRBV28 and TRBJ1-1, with 10 bases aligning to TRBD1. CDR1 is MDHEN, CDR2 SYDVKM, per germline. CDR3 length: 17 amino acids. V shed 6 bases, J shed 2 bases, and the junction held 12 bases outside the gene matches. The DNA of the CDR3 is TGTGCCAGCAGATCGACAGGGGGCTATTCGGATAACACTGAAGCTTTCTTT. Translation gives CASRSTGGYSDNTEAFF.

Written as DNA, the CDR3 is TGTGCCAGTAGTATCGCGGGAGGCACAGATACGCAGTATTTT. Residues: CASSIAGGTDTQYF. This chain joins TRBV19 and TRBJ2-3; 7 bases are a match to TRBD2. The germline V gene has CDR1 LNHDA and CDR2 SQIVND (reference sequence). The CDR3 runs 14 residues. Unmatched junction bases numbered 1, after V lost 3 bases and J lost 1 base.

This rearrangement joins TRBV7-9 to TRBJ1-2; D perhaps matches TRBD1 (5 bases). The CDR3 length is 17 residues. Germline V gene data show CDR1 as SEHNR and CDR2 as FQNEAQ (reference sequence). The V gene lost 5 bases and the J gene lost 4 bases, with 23 bases spanning the gap. CDR3 residues: CASSPRVGALLFYGYTF. The CDR3 DNA reads as TGTGCCAGCAGCCCACGCGTTGGGGCCCTTCTATTCTATGGCTACACCTTC.

The genes are TRBV30 and TRBJ1-1; D unresolved. This CDR3 has 15 residues. The ends were cut back, 0 bases at V and 6 bases at J, with 17 bases in the middle. From germline, CDR1 is GTSNPN and CDR2 SVGIG (reference sequence). CDR3: CAWSVRGYGVAEAFF. CDR3 DNA: TGTGCCTGGAGTGTACGGGGATACGGGGTGGCTGAAGCTTTCTTT.

This rearrangement joins TRBV27 to TRBJ2-1; TRBD2 matches at 10 bases. The CDR3 has 16 amino acids. The V and J ends lost 5 bases and 8 bases, in that order; junction bases with no gene match: 12. Germline assignment: CDR1 MNHEY and CDR2 SMNVEV (reference sequence). DNA of the CDR3: TGTGCCAGCAGTCCCCGACTAGCGGGCCAAGGGGATGAGCAGTTCTTC. It yields the protein CASSPRLAGQGDEQFF.

Points on this clone: This specimen includes other DNA sequences encoding the same CDR3. The rearrangement uses TRBV7-3 and TRBJ2-3; 11 nucleotides match TRBD2. This CDR3 comprises 16 residues. Trimming at V came to 5 bases and at J to 0 bases, leaving 4 bases not matched to a gene. CDR1 is SGHTA and CDR2 is FQGTGA in the germline V gene. As DNA, the CDR3 is TGTGCCAGCAGCCCCGGGACTAGCGGAAGCACAGATACGCAGTATTTT. Translated: CASSPGTSGSTDTQYF.